Listed below are T cell receptor beta chains from one sample, sequenced in a study of T cell changes during pregnancy in multiple sclerosis. Sequencing was performed with immunoSEQ multiplex PCR; in TCRdb, only in-frame clones are kept and a portion is missing. The sample records 120,000 or so clones, over 85% being singletons. The sequenced sample was peripheral blood, obtained before pregnancy. All receptors come from a female donor with multiple sclerosis, enrolled in a pregnancy study. Each CDR3 is given with its conserved first and last residue. D genes are given only for firm matches. A row's size may be missing; if present it is once, few, many or a size class.

v_gene	j_gene	abundance	d_gene	CDR3nt	CDR3aa
TRBV14	TRBJ2-1	-	TRBD2	TGTGCCAGCAGCCGCCGGACTAGCGGGAGGAGTGAGCAGTTCTTC	CASSRRTSGRSEQFF
TRBV6-6	TRBJ1-2	-	TRBD1	TGTGCCAGCAGCTCCGGACAGGGGGGCAGCTATGGCTACACCTTC	CASSSGQGGSYGYTF
TRBV6-4	TRBJ2-2	many	TRBD1	TGTGCCAGCAGTGACTCCGGGACAGGGGGCGACACCGGGGAGCTGTTTTTT	CASSDSGTGGDTGELFF
TRBV7-9	TRBJ2-2	-	TRBD2	TGTGCCAGCAGTTCCTCTAGCGGGGGGGCGAACACCGGGGAGCTGTTTTTT	CASSSSSGGANTGELFF
TRBV2	TRBJ2-2	-	-	TGTGCCAGCAGTGTCGTCGAGGGCGTTGGCGGGGAGCTGTTTTTT	CASSVVEGVGGELFF
TRBV27	TRBJ2-3	-	-	TGTGCCAGCAGCGTTGCCGGGGGGCGCACAGATACGCAGTATTTT	CASSVAGGRTDTQYF
TRBV6-5	TRBJ2-7	-	TRBD1	TGTGCCAGCAGTCCCCCGGGACAGGTGGTAGAGCAGTACTTC	CASSPPGQVVEQYF
TRBV28	TRBJ2-3	-	TRBD2	TGTGCCAGCAGTTTATTCCGCGGGGGGGGGAAAATCACAGATACGCAGTATTTT	CASSLFRGGGKITDTQYF
TRBV30	TRBJ1-1	-	-	TGTGCCTGGAGTGGACAAGGCGGGACTGAAGCTTTCTTT	CAWSGQGGTEAFF
TRBV12-1	TRBJ2-1	-	-	TGTGCCAGCGCCCCAATTCGGACTAGCGGACGGCATGAGCAGTTCTTC	CASAPIRTSGRHEQFF
TRBV9	TRBJ2-7	-	TRBD2	TGTGCCAGCAGCAGACTAGCGGGAGTAGTCTACGAGCAGTACTTC	CASSRLAGVVYEQYF
TRBV27	TRBJ2-5	-	-	TGTGCCAGCAGTCCAAACCAAGAGACCCAGTACTTC	CASSPNQETQYF
TRBV5-1	TRBJ2-2	-	TRBD1	TGCGCCAGCAGCGCCTCGACAGGGAGCGCGAACACCGGGGAGCTGTTTTTT	CASSASTGSANTGELFF
TRBV28	TRBJ2-1	-	TRBD2	TGTGCCAGCAGAGGGGGACTAGGTAGTTTAGGGCGCTACAATGAGCAGTTCTTC	CASRGGLGSLGRYNEQFF
TRBV11-2	TRBJ2-7	-	-	TGTGCCAGCAGCTTAGAACTGATGATCTCCTACGAGCAGTACTTC	CASSLELMISYEQYF
TRBV12-5	TRBJ2-5	-	-	TGTGCTAGTGCCCTCGTGGGTGGAGGCCAAGAGACCCAGTACTTC	CASALVGGGQETQYF
TRBV9	TRBJ2-3	-	TRBD1	TGTGCCAGCAGCGTAGGGAGGCGGGACAGGGTCACAGATACGCAGTATTTT	CASSVGRRDRVTDTQYF
TRBV5-8	TRBJ2-7	-	-	TGTGCCAGCAGCTTGGGGCGGGCCTACGAGCAGTACTTC	CASSLGRAYEQYF
TRBV11-2	TRBJ2-3	-	-	TGTGCCAGCAGCTTAGACGCGGGACTGACTCGGGGTCTCACAGATACGCAGTATTTT	CASSLDAGLTRGLTDTQYF
TRBV5-4	TRBJ2-2	-	TRBD2	TGTGCCAGCAGTCCGGGACTAGCGGGGCCAACCGGGGAGCTGTTTTTT	CASSPGLAGPTGELFF
TRBV5-5	TRBJ2-1	-	TRBD2	TGTGCCAGCAGGCCGCTAGCGGGAGTTAAAAATGAGCAGTTCTTC	CASRPLAGVKNEQFF
TRBV5-1	TRBJ2-3	-	-	TGCGCCAGCAGCTTGGACTACTCCCCCCCCACCTTCACAGATACGCAGTATTTT	CASSLDYSPPTFTDTQYF
TRBV6-1	TRBJ1-5	-	TRBD1	TGTGCCAGCAGTCCAGGGGGGCGTGGCAATCAGCCCCAGCATTTT	CASSPGGRGNQPQHF
TRBV19	TRBJ1-2	-	-	TGTGCCAGTAGTGTCCCTCCCCCGGGACACCCTAATGGCTACACCTTC	CASSVPPPGHPNGYTF
TRBV5-1	TRBJ1-2	-	TRBD1	TGCGCCAGCAGCTTGGAGGGGACAGGGGGCAGATACCACACCTTC	CASSLEGTGGRYHTF
TRBV9	TRBJ1-5	-	TRBD1	TGTGCCAGCAGCGTGGGGACAGGACTAAATCAGCCCCAGCATTTT	CASSVGTGLNQPQHF